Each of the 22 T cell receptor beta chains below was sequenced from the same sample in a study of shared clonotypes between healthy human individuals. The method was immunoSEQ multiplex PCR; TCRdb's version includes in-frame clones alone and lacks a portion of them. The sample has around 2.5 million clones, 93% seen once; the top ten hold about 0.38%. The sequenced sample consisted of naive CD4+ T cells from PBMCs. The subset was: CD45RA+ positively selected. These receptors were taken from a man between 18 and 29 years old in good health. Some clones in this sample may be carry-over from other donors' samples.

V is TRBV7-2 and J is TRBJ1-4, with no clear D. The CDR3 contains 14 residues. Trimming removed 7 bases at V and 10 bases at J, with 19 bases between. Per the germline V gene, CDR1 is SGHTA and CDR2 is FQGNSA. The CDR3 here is CASTSPATVGKLFF. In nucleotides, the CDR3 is TGTGCCAGCACCTCGCCAGCGACGGTCGGAAAACTGTTTTTT.

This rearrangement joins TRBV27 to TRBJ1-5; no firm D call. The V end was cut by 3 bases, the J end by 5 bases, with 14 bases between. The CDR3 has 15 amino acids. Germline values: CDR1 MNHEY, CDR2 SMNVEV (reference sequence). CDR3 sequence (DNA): TGTGCCAGCAGTTTTAGCGGATGGTCCGATCAGCCCCAGCATTTT. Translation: CASSFSGWSDQPQHF.

The CDR3 region has the DNA TGTGCCATCAGTGAGTCGCAGGCCAGGGGGAGTTCACCCCTCCACTTT. It codes for CAISESQARGSSPLHF. This chain connects TRBV10-3 to TRBJ1-6; 7 bases match TRBD1. The junction had 8 bases not matched to a gene; V was cut back by 0 bases and J by 9 bases. This CDR3 has 16 amino acids. Germline V gene data show CDR1 as ENHRY and CDR2 as SYGVKD.

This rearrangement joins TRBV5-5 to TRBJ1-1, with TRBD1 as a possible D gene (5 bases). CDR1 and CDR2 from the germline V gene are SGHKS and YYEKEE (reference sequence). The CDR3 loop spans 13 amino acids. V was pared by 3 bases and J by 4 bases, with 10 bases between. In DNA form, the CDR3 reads TGTGCCAGCAGCTGGGGCCCGATCACTGAAGCTTTCTTT. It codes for CASSWGPITEAFF.

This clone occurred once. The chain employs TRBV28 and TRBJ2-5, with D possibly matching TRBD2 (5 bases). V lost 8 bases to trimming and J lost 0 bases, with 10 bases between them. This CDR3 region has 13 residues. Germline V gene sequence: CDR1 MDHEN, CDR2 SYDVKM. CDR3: CASCGQNQETQYF. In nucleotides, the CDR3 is TGTGCCAGCTGCGGGCAGAACCAAGAGACCCAGTACTTC.

CDR3 bases: TGCAGCGCCTCCCCGGAGCGACTAGCCAAAAACATTCAGTACTTC. Amino acids: CSASPERLAKNIQYF. V is TRBV29-1 and J is TRBJ2-4; D is unclear. Germline V gene lookup returns CDR1 SQVTM and CDR2 ANQGSEA. The germline V and J ends were trimmed by 7 bases and 0 bases, with 16 bases remaining between them. CDR3 length: 15 residues.

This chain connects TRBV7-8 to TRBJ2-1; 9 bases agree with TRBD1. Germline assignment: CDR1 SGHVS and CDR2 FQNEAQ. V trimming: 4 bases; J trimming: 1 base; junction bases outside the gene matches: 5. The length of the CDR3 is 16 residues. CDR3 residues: CASSSPGQGSYNEQFF. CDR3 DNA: TGTGCCAGCAGCTCACCGGGACAGGGATCCTACAATGAGCAGTTCTTC.

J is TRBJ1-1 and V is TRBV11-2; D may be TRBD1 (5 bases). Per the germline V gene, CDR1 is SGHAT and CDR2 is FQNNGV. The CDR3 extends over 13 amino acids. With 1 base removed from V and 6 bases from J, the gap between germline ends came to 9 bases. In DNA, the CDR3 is TGTGCCAGCAGCTTAGTACCGACAGCTGAAGCTTTCTTT. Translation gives CASSLVPTAEAFF.

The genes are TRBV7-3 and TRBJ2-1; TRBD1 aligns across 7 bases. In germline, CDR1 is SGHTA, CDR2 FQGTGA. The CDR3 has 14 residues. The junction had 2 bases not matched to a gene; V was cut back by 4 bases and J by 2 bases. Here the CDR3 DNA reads TGTGCCAGCAGCTCAGGGGGTACCTACAATGAGCAGTTCTTC. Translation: CASSSGGTYNEQFF.

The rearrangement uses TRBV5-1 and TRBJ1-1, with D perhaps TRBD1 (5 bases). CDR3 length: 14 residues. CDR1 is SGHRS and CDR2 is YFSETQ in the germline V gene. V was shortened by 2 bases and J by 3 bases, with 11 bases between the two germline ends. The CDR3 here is CASSLQAPDTEAFF. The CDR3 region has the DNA TGCGCCAGCAGCTTACAGGCCCCGGACACTGAAGCTTTCTTT.

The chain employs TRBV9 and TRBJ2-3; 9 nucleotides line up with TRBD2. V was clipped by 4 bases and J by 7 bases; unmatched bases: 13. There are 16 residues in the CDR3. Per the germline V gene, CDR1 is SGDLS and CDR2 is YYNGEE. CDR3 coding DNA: TGTGCCAGCAGCTCACCCAGCGGGGGGATCTTTAATACGCAGTATTTT. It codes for CASSSPSGGIFNTQYF. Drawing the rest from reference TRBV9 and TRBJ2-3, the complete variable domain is DSGVTQTPKHLITATGQRVTLRCSPRSGDLSVYWYQQSLDQGLQFLIQYYNGEERAKGNILERFSAQQFPDLHSELNLSSLELGDSALYFCASSSPSGGIFNTQYFGPGTRLTVL.

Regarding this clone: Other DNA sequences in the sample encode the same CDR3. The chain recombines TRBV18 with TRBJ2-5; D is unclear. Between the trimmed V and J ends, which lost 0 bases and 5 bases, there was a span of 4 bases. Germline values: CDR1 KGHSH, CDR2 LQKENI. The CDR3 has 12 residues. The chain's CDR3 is CASSPPLETQYF. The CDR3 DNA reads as TGTGCCAGCTCACCACCCTTGGAGACCCAGTACTTC.

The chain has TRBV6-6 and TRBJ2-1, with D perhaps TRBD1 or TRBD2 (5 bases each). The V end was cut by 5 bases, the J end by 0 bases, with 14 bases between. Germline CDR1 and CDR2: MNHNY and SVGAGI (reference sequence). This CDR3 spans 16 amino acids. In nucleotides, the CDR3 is TGTGCCAGCAGTACCGTGAAGGGGACCTCCTACAATGAGCAGTTCTTC. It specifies CASSTVKGTSYNEQFF.

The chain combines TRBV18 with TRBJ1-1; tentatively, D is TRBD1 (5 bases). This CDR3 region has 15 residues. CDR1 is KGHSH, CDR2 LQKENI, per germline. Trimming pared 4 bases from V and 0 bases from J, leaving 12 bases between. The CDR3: CASSLRQIMNTEAFF. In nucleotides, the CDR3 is TGTGCCAGCTCACTTAGACAGATTATGAACACTGAAGCTTTCTTT.

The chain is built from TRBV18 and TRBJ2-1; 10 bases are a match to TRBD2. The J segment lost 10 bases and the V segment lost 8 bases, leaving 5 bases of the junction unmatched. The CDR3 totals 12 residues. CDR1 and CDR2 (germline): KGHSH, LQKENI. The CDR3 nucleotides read TGTGCCAGCGGCTCGGGACTAGCGGAGCAGTTCTTC. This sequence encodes CASGSGLAEQFF.

Here the CDR3 DNA reads TGTGCCAGCAGCTCGGGACAGGGATTGAATGAGCAGTTCTTC. Residues: CASSSGQGLNEQFF. The V gene is TRBV7-9, the J gene TRBJ2-1, with 9 bases fitting TRBD1. Germline assignment: CDR1 SEHNR and CDR2 FQNEAQ (reference sequence). This CDR3 has 14 amino acids. Losses at the gene ends were 4 bases for V and 7 bases for J; bases not matched to a gene: 5. The full variable domain, its missing parts supplied by reference TRBV7-9 and TRBJ2-1, is DTGVSQNPRHKITKRGQNVTFRCDPISEHNRLYWYRQTLGQGPEFLTYFQNEAQLEKSRLLSDRFSAERPKGSFSTLEIQRTEQGDSAMYLCASSSGQGLNEQFFGPGTRLTVL.

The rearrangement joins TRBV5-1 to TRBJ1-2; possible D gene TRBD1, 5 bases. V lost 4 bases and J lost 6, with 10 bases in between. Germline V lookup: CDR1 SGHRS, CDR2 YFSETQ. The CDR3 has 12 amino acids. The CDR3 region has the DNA TGCGCCAGCAGCGAAGGGGTAGATGGCTACACCTTC. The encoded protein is CASSEGVDGYTF.

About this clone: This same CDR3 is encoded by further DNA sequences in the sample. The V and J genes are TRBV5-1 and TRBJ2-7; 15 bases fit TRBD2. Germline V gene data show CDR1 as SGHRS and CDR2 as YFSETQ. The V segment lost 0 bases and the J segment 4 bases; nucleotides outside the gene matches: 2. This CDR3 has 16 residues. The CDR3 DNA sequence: TGCGCCAGCAGCTTGGGGACTAGCGGGAGGGCATACGAGCAGTACTTC. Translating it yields CASSLGTSGRAYEQYF.

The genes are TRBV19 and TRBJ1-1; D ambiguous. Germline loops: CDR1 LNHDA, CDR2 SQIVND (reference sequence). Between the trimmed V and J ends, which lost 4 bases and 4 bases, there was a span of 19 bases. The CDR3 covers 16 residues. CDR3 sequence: CASSKIYPPGGTEAFF. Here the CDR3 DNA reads TGTGCCAGTAGTAAAATCTATCCTCCGGGAGGCACTGAAGCTTTCTTT.

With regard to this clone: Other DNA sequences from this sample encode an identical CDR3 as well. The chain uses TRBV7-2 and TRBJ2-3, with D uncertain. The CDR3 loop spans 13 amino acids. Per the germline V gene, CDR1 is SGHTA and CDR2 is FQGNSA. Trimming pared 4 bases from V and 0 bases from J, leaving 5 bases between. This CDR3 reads CASSSGSTDTQYF. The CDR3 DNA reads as TGTGCCAGCAGCTCCGGGAGCACAGATACGCAGTATTTT.

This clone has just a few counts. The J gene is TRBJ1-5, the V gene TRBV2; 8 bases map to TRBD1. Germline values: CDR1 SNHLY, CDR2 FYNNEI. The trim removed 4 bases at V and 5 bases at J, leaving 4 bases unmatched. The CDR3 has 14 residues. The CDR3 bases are TGTGCCAGCAGTGCCTCAGGGGGCTATCAGCCCCAGCATTTT. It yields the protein CASSASGGYQPQHF.

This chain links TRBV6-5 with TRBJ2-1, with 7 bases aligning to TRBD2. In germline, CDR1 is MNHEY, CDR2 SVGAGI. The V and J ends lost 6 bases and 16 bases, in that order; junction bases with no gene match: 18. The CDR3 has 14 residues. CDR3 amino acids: CASSPGAGVLGHFF. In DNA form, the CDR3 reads TGTGCCAGCAGCCCTGGGGCGGGAGTATTGGGCCATTTCTTC.